Listed below are T cell receptor beta chains from one sample, sequenced in a study of technical replicates of blood from a few donors. The data were produced by immunoSEQ multiplex PCR, yet TCRdb's version contains in-frame clones alone and is incomplete. The sample has about 73,000 clones, 85% to 95% seen once; the top ten hold 0.25% to 0.3%. Sequencing was done on a sample of T cells isolated from PBMCs. The receptor set was obtained from a human donor in good health. Both conserved end residues are part of each CDR3. The order of the fields is V gene, J gene, clone size, D gene, CDR3 length, CDR3 DNA, CDR3 protein. A D gene is named only where the DNA matches it firmly. Clone size, where shown, is once, few, many, or a class for clones that have expanded.

TRBV5-1	TRBJ2-6	-	-	13	TGCGCCAGCCGAGAACAGGGGGCCAACGTCCTGACTTTC	CASREQGANVLTF
TRBV11-2	TRBJ2-5	-	TRBD2	15	TGTGCCAGCGCCCTCGCGGGGGGGGCCCGAGAGACCCAGTACTTC	CASALAGGARETQYF
TRBV2	TRBJ2-5	-	-	14	TGTGCCAGCAGTGGGGGGGGCAGTGAGGAGACCCAGTACTTC	CASSGGGSEETQYF
TRBV10-1	TRBJ2-1	-	TRBD2	20	TGCGCCAGCAGTGACCAGGGACTAGCGGGAGGGCTAGGATCCTACAATGAGCAGTTCTTC	CASSDQGLAGGLGSYNEQFF
TRBV28	TRBJ2-7	-	-	12	TGTGCCAGCAGTTTGCGAATCTACGAGCAGTACTTC	CASSLRIYEQYF
TRBV27	TRBJ2-7	-	-	15	TGTGCCAGCAGTTTCGAGTGGCAGGCCTCCTACGAGCAGTACTTC	CASSFEWQASYEQYF
TRBV5-1	TRBJ2-7	-	-	15	TGCGCCAGCAGCTTACTACAGGGTCCGGGCTACGAGCAGTACTTC	CASSLLQGPGYEQYF
TRBV7-9	TRBJ1-4	-	-	15	TGTGCCAGCAGCTTAGCAGGGGGAACTAATGAAAAACTGTTTTTT	CASSLAGGTNEKLFF
TRBV9	TRBJ1-1	-	-	14	TGTGCCAGCACCGTCGGAGAGACGAACACTGAAGCTTTCTTT	CASTVGETNTEAFF
TRBV11-2	TRBJ2-1	-	-	15	TGTGCCAGCAGCTTACAGACTAGGTCGGGCAATGAGCAGTTCTTC	CASSLQTRSGNEQFF
TRBV4-1	TRBJ2-1	-	TRBD2	17	TGCGCCAGCAGCCAAGTCGCTACTAGCGGGGCCTACAATGAGCAGTTCTTC	CASSQVATSGAYNEQFF
TRBV2	TRBJ2-2	-	TRBD2	16	TGTGCCAGCATCAGACAGCGGGGTGCGAACACCGGGGAGCTGTTTTTT	CASIRQRGANTGELFF
TRBV21-1	TRBJ1-1	-	-	12	TGTGCCAGCGCCAGGGACAGGGATGAAGCTTTCTTT	CASARDRDEAFF
TRBV18	TRBJ2-1	-	TRBD2	16	TGTGCCAGCTCACCACCCAGCGGGAGGGTCTCCAATGAGCAGTTCTTC	CASSPPSGRVSNEQFF
TRBV9	TRBJ2-1	-	-	15	TGTGCCAGCAGCTTTAGCGAGCCCTCCTACAATGAGCAGTTCTTC	CASSFSEPSYNEQFF
TRBV18	TRBJ2-1	once	-	13	TGTGCCAGCTCACAACAGAGTTCCGATGAGCAGTTCTTC	CASSQQSSDEQFF
TRBV5-5	TRBJ2-2	-	-	12	TGTGCCAGCAGCTTGCTCACCGGGGAGCTGTTTTTT	CASSLLTGELFF
TRBV30	TRBJ1-6	-	TRBD1	16	TGTGCCTGGACCGCACCCCGACAGGGTGAGAGTTCACCCCTCCACTTT	CAWTAPRQGESSPLHF
TRBV7-9	TRBJ2-3	-	TRBD2	16	TGTGCCAGCAGCAGTCCGGGACTAGCGGGAACAGATACGCAGTATTTT	CASSSPGLAGTDTQYF
TRBV2	TRBJ1-5	-	-	12	TGTGCCAGCCAGGGTGATGACCAGCCCCAGCATTTT	CASQGDDQPQHF
TRBV7-3	TRBJ2-1	-	TRBD2	16	TGTGCCAGCAGCTTAATTTCGCGGGGGTTCTACAATGAGCAGTTCTTC	CASSLISRGFYNEQFF
TRBV5-1	TRBJ1-6	-	-	16	TGCGCCAGCAGCTTGCGCGGGGGCCTCGATAATTCACCCCTCCACTTT	CASSLRGGLDNSPLHF
TRBV27	TRBJ2-3	once	TRBD2	15	TGTGCCAGCAGTTCGACTAGCGGTCGCACAGATACGCAGTATTTT	CASSSTSGRTDTQYF
TRBV11-3	TRBJ1-1	-	-	15	TGTGCCAGCAGCTTCAGGGTGCTGAGAGACACTGAAGCTTTCTTT	CASSFRVLRDTEAFF
TRBV6-1	TRBJ2-3	-	-	10	TGTGCCAGCAGTGACACGGACAAGTATTTT	CASSDTDKYF
TRBV11-1	TRBJ1-1	-	-	11	TGTGCCAGCAGCAACCCGGACAAAGCTTTCTTT	CASSNPDKAFF
TRBV11-2	TRBJ2-6	-	TRBD2	19	TGTGCCAGCAGTCCTTGGGGAGCTAGCGGGGGTTCTGGGGCCAACGTCCTGACTTTC	CASSPWGASGGSGANVLTF
TRBV5-1	TRBJ1-6	-	TRBD1	16	TGCGCCAGCAGCTGGGGGACAGCCGACAATAATTCACCCCTCCACTTT	CASSWGTADNNSPLHF
TRBV6-1	TRBJ2-1	-	-	18	TGTGCCAGCAGTGAAGCGCGTCTTGGTCTAGCTAGTTACAATGAGCAGTTCTTC	CASSEARLGLASYNEQFF
TRBV5-1	TRBJ1-4	-	TRBD1	15	TGCGCCAGCAGCTCGGACAGGCGGACTAATGAAAAACTGTTTTTT	CASSSDRRTNEKLFF
TRBV5-4	TRBJ1-3	-	TRBD1	15	TGTGCCAGCAGCCCAGGGACAGGGGACGGAAACACCATATATTTT	CASSPGTGDGNTIYF
TRBV28	TRBJ2-5	-	TRBD2	17	TGTGCCAGCAGTTTAGGGGGGGCGGGAGGGTACCAAGAGACCCAGTACTTC	CASSLGGAGGYQETQYF
TRBV5-6	TRBJ1-1	-	-	16	TGTGCCAGCAGCGCCTCGCCGCGGGGTATGAACACTGAAGCTTTCTTT	CASSASPRGMNTEAFF
TRBV21-1	TRBJ2-5	-	-	14	TGTGCCAGCGAACAGCCAGCGGGAGGGGAGACCCAGTACTTC	CASEQPAGGETQYF
TRBV30	TRBJ1-2	-	-	11	TGTGCCTGGAGTCCCGGGTTCGGCTACACCTTC	CAWSPGFGYTF
TRBV19	TRBJ1-1	-	-	13	TGTGCCAGTAGTCCGCGGGGGCTTGATGAAGCTTTCTTT	CASSPRGLDEAFF
TRBV5-4	TRBJ2-1	-	-	15	TGTGCCAGCAGCTTGGGAGGTGGTTCCTACAATGAGCAGTTCTTC	CASSLGGGSYNEQFF
TRBV4-1	TRBJ1-4	-	-	13	TGCGCCAGCAGCCAAGTCAGGGGCGAAAAACTGTTTTTT	CASSQVRGEKLFF
TRBV28	TRBJ1-4	-	TRBD1	14	TGTGCCAGCAGTTCGGGACAGTTGGTGGAGAAACTGTTTTTT	CASSSGQLVEKLFF
TRBV30	TRBJ1-2	-	-	13	TGTGCCCGGGGTCTGAAGAGACACTATGGCTACACCTTC	CARGLKRHYGYTF
TRBV6-5	TRBJ1-4	-	TRBD1	14	TGTGCCGTGAGTCCGGGACAGGCTAATGAAAAACTGTTTTTT	CAVSPGQANEKLFF
TRBV7-2	TRBJ2-7	-	-	14	TGTGCCAGCAGCCCCTTGGCGGGCTACTACGAGCAGTACTTC	CASSPLAGYYEQYF
TRBV23-1	TRBJ2-5	once	-	20	TGCGCCAGCAGTCCGACGGACAGCCACTTTAGATTATTACCCCAAGAGACCCAGTACTTC	CASSPTDSHFRLLPQETQYF
TRBV5-1	TRBJ2-5	-	-	14	TGCGCCAGCAGCTTGGGTTCGACTGCAGAGACCCAGTACTTC	CASSLGSTAETQYF
TRBV25-1	TRBJ1-4	once	-	14	TGTGCCAGCAGTGATACGGCTCGGGGTGAAAAACTGTTTTTT	CASSDTARGEKLFF
TRBV7-8	TRBJ1-5	once	-	16	TGTGCCAGCAGCTGGATGGACAGAGGGTCGAATCAGCCCCAGCATTTT	CASSWMDRGSNQPQHF
TRBV7-6	TRBJ1-5	-	TRBD1	15	TGTGCCAGCAGCTTAGATAACAGGGGGTATCAGCCCCAGCATTTT	CASSLDNRGYQPQHF
TRBV6-4	TRBJ2-7	-	-	16	TGTGCCAGCAGTGACGGTCGTGCCGGGAAAACCTACGAGCAGTACTTC	CASSDGRAGKTYEQYF
TRBV19	TRBJ1-5	-	TRBD1	17	TGTGCCAGTACTCCATCCTTGAGACAGGGTTCATTTCAGCCCCAGCATTTT	CASTPSLRQGSFQPQHF
TRBV28	TRBJ1-5	-	-	11	TGTGCCAGCAGTTTGGAGCAGCCCCAGCATTTT	CASSLEQPQHF
TRBV4-2	TRBJ2-3	-	TRBD2	17	TGTGCCAGCAGCCAAGAAGGAGCTAGCGGGGGGGCCGATACGCAGTATTTT	CASSQEGASGGADTQYF
TRBV7-8	TRBJ1-1	once	TRBD1	15	TGTGCCAGCAGCCAGGAGGGGGCGCTGGGAACTGAAGCTTTCTTT	CASSQEGALGTEAFF
TRBV11-3	TRBJ2-7	-	TRBD1	15	TGTGCCAGCAGCTTAGGTGGAGCAGGGGGTGAAGAGCAGTACTTC	CASSLGGAGGEEQYF
TRBV10-3	TRBJ2-3	once	-	14	TGTGCCATCAGTGACCTGTCGGGCACAGATACGCAGTATTTT	CAISDLSGTDTQYF
TRBV6-1	TRBJ1-6	-	-	15	TGTGCCAGCAGTGAAGATGCAGGGTCTAGTTCACCCCTCCACTTT	CASSEDAGSSSPLHF
TRBV11-3	TRBJ2-7	-	-	13	TGTGCCAGCAGCAACCAGGGAGCGGGCGAGCAGTACTTC	CASSNQGAGEQYF